The T cell receptor (beta chain) described here comes from a study of regulatory dendritic cells for organ transplantation. Study-level information: Regulatory dendritic cells were monocyte-derived, receiving vitamin D3 on days 0 and 4 and IL-10 on day 4.

General study findings and limits: Mature dendritic cells appeared to drive more memory CD8+ clonal expansion than regulatory ones. Resting memory CD8+ T cells held the most alloreactive clonotypes.

Here immunoSEQ multiplex PCR was the method, and the copy in TCRdb shows in-frame clones only, minus some. The table has 10,000 to 11,000 clones, about three fifths seen once. In the case of this clone: No antigen is known for it.

The CDR3 length is 14 residues. V was clipped by 2 bases and J by 0 bases, with 8 bases between them. CDR1 is SGHDT and CDR2 is YYEEEE in the germline V gene. CFSE-labeled sorted T cells met regulatory or mature dendritic cells for 4 to 6 days. FACS sorted CD4+ or CD8+ T cells into CD45RA+ naive and CD45RO+ memory. The J gene is TRBJ1-2, the V gene TRBV5-6; D is perhaps TRBD1 (5 bases). Sequencing input: naive CD4+ T cells from blood cultured with dendritic cells. As to subset: CD45RA+ naive T cells. The clonotype was recovered from a human donor in good health. The CDR3 reads CASSLGVPNYGYTF. The DNA of the CDR3 is TGTGCCAGCAGCTTAGGGGTTCCTAACTATGGCTACACCTTC.